The TCR beta chain described here comes from a study of blood T cell repertoires in COVID-19. Overall study context: Some COVID-19 samples were acute and others convalescent; all came from the United States, Italy and Spain.

In germline, CDR1 is SGHTA, CDR2 FQGNSA. This CDR3 has 16 amino acids. Trimming removed 6 bases from V and 4 bases from J, with 21 bases in between. The method was immunoSEQ multiplex PCR; TCRdb's version includes in-frame clones alone and lacks a portion of them. The sample holds more than 300,000 clones, around 92% seen once. This clonotype originated in a young woman with COVID-19, enrolled during active disease. The specimen was peripheral blood. The chain is built from TRBV7-2 and TRBJ1-2; D is possibly TRBD1 (6 bases). The CDR3 nucleotides read TGTGCCAGCAGTGTCGATATCCCAGGGGAAGTCTATGGCTACACCTTC. Its translation is CASSVDIPGEVYGYTF.